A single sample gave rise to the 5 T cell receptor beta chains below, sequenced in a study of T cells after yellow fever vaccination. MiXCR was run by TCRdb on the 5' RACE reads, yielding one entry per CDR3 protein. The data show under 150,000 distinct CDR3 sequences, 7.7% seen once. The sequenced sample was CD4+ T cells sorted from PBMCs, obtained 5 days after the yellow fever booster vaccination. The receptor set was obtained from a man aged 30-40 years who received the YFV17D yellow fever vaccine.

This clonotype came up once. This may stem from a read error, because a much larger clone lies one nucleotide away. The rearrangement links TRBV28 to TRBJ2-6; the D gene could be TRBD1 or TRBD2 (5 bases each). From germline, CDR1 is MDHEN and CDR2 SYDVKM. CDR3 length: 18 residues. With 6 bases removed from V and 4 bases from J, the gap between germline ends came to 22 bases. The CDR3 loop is CASRNSVGVGSGANVLTF. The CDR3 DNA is TGTGCCAGCAGGAACTCGGTAGGGGTTGGGAGCGGGGCCAACGTCCTGACTTTC.

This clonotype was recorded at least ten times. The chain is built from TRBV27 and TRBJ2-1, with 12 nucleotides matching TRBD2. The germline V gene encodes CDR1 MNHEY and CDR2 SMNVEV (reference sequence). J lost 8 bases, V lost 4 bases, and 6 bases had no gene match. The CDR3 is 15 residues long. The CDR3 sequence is CASSSLTSGSYEQFF. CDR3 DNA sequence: TGTGCCAGCAGTTCCCTGACTAGCGGGAGCTATGAGCAGTTCTTC.

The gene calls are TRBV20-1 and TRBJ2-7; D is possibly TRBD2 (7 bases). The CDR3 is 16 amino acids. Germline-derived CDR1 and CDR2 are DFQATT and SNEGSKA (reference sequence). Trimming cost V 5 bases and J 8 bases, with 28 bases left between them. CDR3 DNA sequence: TGCAGTGCTTCCCTTCCGGGGGGCGGGGGCGTACGTAAGCAGTACTTC. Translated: CSASLPGGGGVRKQYF.

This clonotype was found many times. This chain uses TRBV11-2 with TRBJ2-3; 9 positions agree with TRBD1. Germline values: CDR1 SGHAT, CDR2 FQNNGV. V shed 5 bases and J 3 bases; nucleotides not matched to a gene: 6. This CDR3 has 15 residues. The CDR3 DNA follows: TGTGCCAGCAGCATACGACAGGGGGTAACAGATACGCAGTATTTT. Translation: CASSIRQGVTDTQYF.

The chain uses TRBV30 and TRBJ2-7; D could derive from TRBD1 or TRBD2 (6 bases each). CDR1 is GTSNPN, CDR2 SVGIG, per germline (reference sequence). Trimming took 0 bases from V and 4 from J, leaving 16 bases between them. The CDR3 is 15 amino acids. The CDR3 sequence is CAWSVQRQGTYEQYF. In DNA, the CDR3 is TGTGCCTGGAGTGTACAGAGGCAGGGGACTTACGAGCAGTACTTC.